Presented here are 8 T cell receptor beta chains from one specimen sequenced in a study of blood T cell repertoires in COVID-19. Libraries were prepared by immunoSEQ multiplex PCR; TCRdb keeps only in-frame clonotypes and omits some of them. The table shows fewer than 55,000 clones, with about 81% occurring only once. What was sequenced was peripheral blood. Receptor source: a man aged 45 to 65 with acute or convalescent COVID-19.

The chain combines TRBV7-9 with TRBJ1-4, with 9 bases that match TRBD1. The CDR3 totals 15 residues. Per germline, CDR1 SEHNR and CDR2 FQNEAQ (reference sequence). J was trimmed by 7 bases and V by 6 bases; bases with no gene match: 9. The CDR3, as DNA: TGTGCCAGCAGAGTTACCGGGACAGGGACTGAAAAACTGTTTTTT. Translation: CASRVTGTGTEKLFF.

The chain couples TRBV7-3 to TRBJ2-7; possibly TRBD1 for D (6 bases). This CDR3 region has 13 residues. The germline CDR1 and CDR2 sequences are SGHTA and FQGTGA. V was clipped by 3 bases and J by 7 bases, with 13 bases between them. The CDR3: CASSLTGTEEQYF. CDR3 nucleotide sequence: TGTGCCAGCAGCTTGACAGGTACGGAAGAGCAGTACTTC.

The chain has TRBV3-1 (or the pseudogene TRBV3-2) and TRBJ2-7; TRBD2 is a possible D gene (6 bases). CDR1 LGHDT and CDR2 YNNKEL come from the germline V gene (reference sequence). Trimming took off 3 bases at V and 2 bases at J, with 11 bases between the two ends. The CDR3 contains 14 residues. The CDR3 loop is CASSHGGRTYEQYF. CDR3 nucleotide sequence: TGTGCCAGCAGCCACGGTGGGAGGACCTACGAGCAGTACTTC.

This clone was seen only a few times. The chain employs TRBV6-5 and TRBJ2-1; 7 bases line up with TRBD1. CDR1 is MNHEY and CDR2 is SVGAGI in the germline V gene. CDR3 length equals 15 residues. Losses at the gene ends were 2 bases for V and 4 bases for J; bases not matched to a gene: 5. The DNA of the CDR3 is TGTGCCAGCAGTTACCCCGGGACAGCTTACAATGAGCAGTTCTTC. Translating it yields CASSYPGTAYNEQFF.

The chain uses TRBV5-1 and TRBJ1-1; 8 positions agree with TRBD1. The V gene end was trimmed by 4 bases and the J gene end by 5 bases; junction bases not matched to a gene: 7. The CDR3 covers 14 residues. Germline V gives CDR1 SGHRS, CDR2 YFSETQ. The CDR3 is CASSPETGATEAFF. The CDR3 nucleotides are TGCGCCAGCAGCCCGGAGACAGGGGCGACTGAAGCTTTCTTT.

The genes are TRBV12-5 and TRBJ1-2, with TRBD1 matching over 7 bases. The CDR3 spans 18 residues. With V trimmed by 0 bases and J by 1 base, 11 bases remained unmatched. Germline V gene sequence: CDR1 LGHNT, CDR2 FRNRAP. The CDR3 DNA reads TGTGCTAGTGGTTTGGTACGACAGGGTGGCCTTAATAACTATGGCTACACCTTC. Residues: CASGLVRQGGLNNYGYTF.

The genes are TRBV6-2 or TRBV6-3 and TRBJ2-7, with D possibly TRBD1 on 6 matching bases. Germline V gene lookup returns CDR1 MNHEY and CDR2 SVGEGT. The CDR3 spans 16 residues. V lost 2 bases to trimming and J lost 5 bases, with 19 bases between them. CDR3 region: CASSYQRSGGRNEQYF. The CDR3, as DNA: TGTGCCAGCAGTTACCAACGCTCTGGGGGCAGAAACGAGCAGTACTTC.

V usage is TRBV12-3 or TRBV12-4 and J usage is TRBJ1-2, with D maybe TRBD1 (6 bases). V lost 6 bases, J lost 2 bases, and 10 bases lay in between. CDR3 length equals 13 residues. CDR3 in DNA: TGTGCCAGCAGCCCTGGACAGAACTATGGCTACACCTTC. Encoded protein: CASSPGQNYGYTF.